This TCR beta chain was captured in a study of blood T cell repertoires in COVID-19 (dated by TCRdb to the early 2020s). Concerning the study at large: The collaborator samples originated in the United States, Italy and Spain and spanned the acute and convalescent phases of COVID-19. The material from the prospective study consisted of cDNA or gDNA derived from T cells, B-cell-depleted T cells, or PBMCs. Deeply sampled blood TCRbeta repertoires from subjects exposed to, actively infected with, or recovered from COVID-19 were included in the dataset. The repertoires were released in a freely available public database meant as a resource for research on the immune response to SARS-CoV-2. Samples came from the ongoing ImmuneRACE study (first 160 participants) plus 1,254 subjects from 6 global collaborators. Nearly every sample came with metadata listing a de-identified subject ID, COVID-19 status, age in years and sex. Where HLA class I and class II types were available, the types were taken from metadata supplied by the sample provider, not from assay-based typing. General conclusions and limits of the study: How much clinical and demographic metadata was included differed by source and by participant, and the metadata was provided uncurated.

The collaborating institutions used their own protocols to collect whole blood in K2EDTA tubes. For TCRbeta analysis, collaborators shipped samples as frozen whole blood, isolated PBMCs, or DNA extracted from either of those sample types. TCRbeta CDR3 regions were amplified from genomic DNA by means of the immunoSEQ Assay, a bias-controlled multiplex PCR. Turning to the authors' computational methods: Within the assay, amplification of reference gene primers was used to estimate how many nucleated cells each sample contained. To quantify the absolute abundance of each unique TCRbeta CDR3 rearrangement, sequence reads were collapsed and filtered. For each sample, productive Simpson clonality was calculated as the square root of Simpson's diversity index across productive rearrangements. TCRdb provides this immuneACCESS table in a form limited to in-frame rearrangements. Some clones are lacking; in checked studies, under half of them reflect an unresolved V gene, and why the rest are absent is not known. V and J calls and clone size are given by that table; D and trimming were obtained from the DNA. Recorded for this sample are 95,000 to 150,000 clones; 80% of them occurred a single time. Together, the top ten hold around 16% of the sample.

The germline V gene supplies CDR1 KGHDR and CDR2 SFDVKD. Trimming takes 9 bases off V and 3 bases off J; junction bases not matched to a gene: 3. There are 13 amino acids in the CDR3, from cysteine to phenylalanine inclusive. The sequence is cut down to CDR3 DNA, 39 bases in frame from base 1. This clone was picked up one time. Its cognate antigen has yet to be identified. Base-call qualities are not available, and no considerably larger clone is one nucleotide away. This sequence uses TRBV24-1 and TRBJ2-5; TRBD2 lines up with 10 middle nucleotides. The sequence came from a man between 60 and 70 years old with active or convalescent COVID-19. Sequencing used peripheral blood. This receptor carries the CDR3 CATALAGEETQYF. Here is the DNA: TGTGCCACCGCCCTAGCGGGGGAAGAGACCCAGTACTTC.